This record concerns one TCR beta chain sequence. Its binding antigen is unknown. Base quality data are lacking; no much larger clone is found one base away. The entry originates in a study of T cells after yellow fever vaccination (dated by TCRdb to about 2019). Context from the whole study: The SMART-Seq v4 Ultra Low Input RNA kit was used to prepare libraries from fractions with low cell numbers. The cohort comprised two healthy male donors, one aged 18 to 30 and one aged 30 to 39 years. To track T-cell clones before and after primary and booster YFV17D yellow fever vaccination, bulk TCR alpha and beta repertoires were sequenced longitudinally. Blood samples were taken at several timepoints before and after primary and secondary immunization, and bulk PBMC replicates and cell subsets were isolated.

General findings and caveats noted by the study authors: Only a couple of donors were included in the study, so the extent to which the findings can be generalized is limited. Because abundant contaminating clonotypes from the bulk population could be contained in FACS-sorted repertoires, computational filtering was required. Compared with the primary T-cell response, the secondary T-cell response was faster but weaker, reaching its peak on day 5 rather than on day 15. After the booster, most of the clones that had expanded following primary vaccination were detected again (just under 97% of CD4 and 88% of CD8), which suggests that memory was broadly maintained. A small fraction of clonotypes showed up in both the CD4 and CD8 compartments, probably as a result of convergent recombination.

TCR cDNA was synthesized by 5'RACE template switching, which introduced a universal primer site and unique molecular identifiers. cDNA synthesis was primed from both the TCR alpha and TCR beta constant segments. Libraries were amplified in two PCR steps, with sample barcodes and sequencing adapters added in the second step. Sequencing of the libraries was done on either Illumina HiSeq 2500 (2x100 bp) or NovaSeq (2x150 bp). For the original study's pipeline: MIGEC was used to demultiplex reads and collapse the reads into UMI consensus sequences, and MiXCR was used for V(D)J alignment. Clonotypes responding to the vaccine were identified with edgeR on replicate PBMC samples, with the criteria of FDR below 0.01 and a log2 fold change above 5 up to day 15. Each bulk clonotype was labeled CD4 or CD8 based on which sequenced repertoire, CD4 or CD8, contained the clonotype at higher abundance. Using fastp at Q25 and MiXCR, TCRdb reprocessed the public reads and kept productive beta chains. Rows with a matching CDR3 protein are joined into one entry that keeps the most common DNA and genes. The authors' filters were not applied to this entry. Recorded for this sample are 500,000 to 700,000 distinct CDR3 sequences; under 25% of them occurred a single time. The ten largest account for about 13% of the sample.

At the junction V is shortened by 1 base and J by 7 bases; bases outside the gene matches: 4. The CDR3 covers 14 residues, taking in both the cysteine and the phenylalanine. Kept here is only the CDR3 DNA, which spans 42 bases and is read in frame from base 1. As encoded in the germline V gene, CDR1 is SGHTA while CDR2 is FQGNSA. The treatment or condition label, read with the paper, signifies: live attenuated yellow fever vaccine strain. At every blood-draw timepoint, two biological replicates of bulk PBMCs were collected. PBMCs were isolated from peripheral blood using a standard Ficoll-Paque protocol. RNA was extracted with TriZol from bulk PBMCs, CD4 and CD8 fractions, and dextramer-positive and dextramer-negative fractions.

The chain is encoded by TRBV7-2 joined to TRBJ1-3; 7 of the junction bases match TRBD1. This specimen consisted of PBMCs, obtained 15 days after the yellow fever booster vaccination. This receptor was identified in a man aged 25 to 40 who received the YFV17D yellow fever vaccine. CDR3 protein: CASSLGPGGNTIYF. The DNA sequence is TGTGCCAGCAGCTTAGGCCCAGGGGGGAACACCATATATTTT.